Sequencing of this T cell receptor beta chain was carried out in a study of blood T cell repertoires in COVID-19. Sequenced by immunoSEQ multiplex PCR; TCRdb stores in-frame clones only, minus some. The top ten clones hold roughly 1.6% of a sample with 120,000 to 150,000 clones, approximately 89% of them seen once. This clone was counted only a few times. CDR3 length: 15 residues. Germline assignment: CDR1 MNHEY and CDR2 SMNVEV (reference sequence). With V trimmed by 6 bases and J by 0 bases, 5 bases remained unmatched. This TCR came from a human donor in a cohort sampled during active COVID-19. Source material: peripheral blood. The V gene is TRBV27, the J gene TRBJ1-5, with 7 bases aligning to TRBD1. The DNA of the CDR3 is TGTGCCAGCAGCCAACAGGGGTATAGCAATCAGCCCCAGCATTTT. Translating gives CASSQQGYSNQPQHF.